Below, 23 T cell receptor beta chains from the same sample are listed, as sequenced in a study of T cell responses to AZD1222 COVID-19 vaccine. Libraries were prepared by immunoSEQ multiplex PCR; TCRdb keeps only in-frame clonotypes and omits some of them. The sample records some 150,000 clones, over 90% being singletons. The sample was peripheral blood, taken 28 days after the second AZD1222 dose. Source of these receptors: an adult who received the AZD1222 COVID-19 vaccine.

The CDR3: CASKPGHSNEKLFF. The CDR3 DNA follows: TGTGCCAGCAAACCGGGACATAGTAATGAAAAACTGTTTTTT. The chain combines TRBV2 with TRBJ1-4, with TRBD1 as a possible D gene (6 bases). Germline CDR1 reads SNHLY; CDR2 reads FYNNEI. CDR3 length: 14 residues. V was clipped by 7 bases and J by 4 bases, with 13 bases between them.

This chain uses TRBV5-6 with TRBJ2-1; TRBD1 matches 10 bases. Germline V gene sequence: CDR1 SGHDT, CDR2 YYEEEE. After removal of 4 bases from V and 4 bases from J, the junction contained 2 bases not matched to a gene. The length of the CDR3 is 14 residues. DNA for the CDR3: TGTGCCAGCAGCCGGGACAGGGGTTACAATGAGCAGTTCTTC. Translated, it gives CASSRDRGYNEQFF.

This clone was recorded only once. The V gene is TRBV7-9, the J gene TRBJ2-5, with 8 bases that match TRBD2. Trimming cost V 5 bases and J 5 bases; bases outside gene matches: 7. Germline lookup yields CDR1 SEHNR and CDR2 FQNEAQ (reference sequence). The CDR3 runs 14 residues. This CDR3 reads CASSASGSKETQYF. The CDR3, as DNA: TGTGCCAGCAGCGCCAGCGGGAGTAAGGAGACCCAGTACTTC.

The V call is TRBV7-3, the J call TRBJ2-7; 11 nucleotides align to TRBD2. The length of the CDR3 is 15 residues. V shed 5 bases and J 4 bases; nucleotides not matched to a gene: 7. In germline, CDR1 is SGHTA, CDR2 FQGTGA. CDR3 in amino acids: CASSTLAGGSYEQYF. In DNA form, the CDR3 reads TGTGCCAGCAGCACCCTAGCGGGAGGTTCGTACGAGCAGTACTTC.

The V gene is TRBV7-2, the J gene TRBJ2-7, with D perhaps TRBD1 (5 bases). V was clipped by 6 bases and J by 6 bases, with 12 bases between them. Germline V gene lookup returns CDR1 SGHTA and CDR2 FQGNSA. The CDR3 covers 12 residues. The CDR3 spells CASSKSRGEQYF. The CDR3 DNA is TGTGCCAGCAGTAAAAGTAGGGGCGAGCAGTACTTC. The full variable domain, in which reference TRBV7-2 and TRBJ2-7 provide the parts outside the CDR3, is GAGVSQSPSNKVTEKGKDVELRCDPISGHTALYWYRQSLGQGLEFLIYFQGNSAPDKSGLPSDRFSAERTGGSVSTLTIQRTQQEDSAVYLCASSKSRGEQYFGPGTRLTVT.

Concerning this clone: The germline gene is not matched at one end of the junction; a read error may be the cause. The chain is built from TRBV4-1 and TRBJ2-5; D might be TRBD1 or TRBD2, each matching 5 bases. This CDR3 has 16 amino acids. CDR1 and CDR2 (germline): MGHRA, YSYEKL. The DNA for the CDR3 is TGCGCCAGCAGCGAAGACCCCCCGGGACCTTTAGGGACCCAGTACTTC. Amino acids: CASSEDPPGPLGTQYF.

This chain joins TRBV7-9 and TRBJ1-4, with 9 positions matching TRBD1. Germline V CDR1 and CDR2: SEHNR, FQNEAQ (reference sequence). Trimming cost V 5 bases and J 4 bases; bases outside gene matches: 11. There are 17 residues in the CDR3. CDR3 region: CASSPGSTGGYNEKLFF. Written as DNA, the CDR3 is TGTGCCAGCAGCCCGGGGTCCACAGGGGGCTATAATGAAAAACTGTTTTTT.

V and J are TRBV19 and TRBJ1-1; D is ambiguous. Germline V gene data show CDR1 as LNHDA and CDR2 as SQIVND (reference sequence). Between the trimmed V and J ends, which lost 1 base and 5 bases, there was a span of 14 bases. This CDR3 comprises 15 residues. For the CDR3, the DNA is TGTGCCAGTAGTATAGTCCGGGCCGGGAAGACTGAAGCTTTCTTT. It translates to CASSIVRAGKTEAFF.

The genes are TRBV28 and TRBJ2-1; D gene ambiguous. Germline loops: CDR1 MDHEN, CDR2 SYDVKM. The V gene lost 0 bases and the J gene lost 7 bases, with 13 bases spanning the gap. The CDR3 covers 15 residues. DNA of the CDR3: TGTGCCAGCAGTTTATGGCTAGTGCCTAGGAATGAGCAGTTCTTC. This codes for CASSLWLVPRNEQFF.

This sequence joins TRBV11-3 and TRBJ2-3; TRBD2 aligns across 13 bases. J lost 2 bases, V lost 1 base, and 3 bases had no gene match. The CDR3 sequence is 17 residues long. CDR1 is SGHNT and CDR2 is YENEEA in the germline V gene. The CDR3 sequence is CASSLGLAGGPTDTQYF. CDR3 in DNA: TGTGCCAGCAGCTTAGGACTAGCGGGAGGCCCCACAGATACGCAGTATTTT.

This chain joins TRBV28 and TRBJ2-2, with D maybe TRBD2 (6 bases). Germline V gene data show CDR1 as MDHEN and CDR2 as SYDVKM. This CDR3 is built from 15 residues. V lost 7 bases, J lost 1 base, and 13 bases lay in between. As DNA, the CDR3 is TGTGCCAGCAAAGGAGGGTCGATGAACACCGGGGAGCTGTTTTTT. Translation: CASKGGSMNTGELFF.

CDR3 bases: TGTGCCAGCAGCGGATCAGCGGGGGCCTACTCCTACAATGAGCAGTTCTTC. This gives the protein CASSGSAGAYSYNEQFF. The chain combines TRBV9 with TRBJ2-1; 8 bases map to TRBD2. CDR1 is SGDLS, CDR2 YYNGEE, per germline. CDR3 size: 17 residues. With 3 bases clipped from V and 0 bases from J, the junction kept 8 bases outside the gene matches.

The chain is built from TRBV12-3 or TRBV12-4 and TRBJ2-2; D gene uncertain. This CDR3 has 13 amino acids. V lost 3 bases, J lost 0 bases, and 2 bases lay in between. As DNA, the CDR3 is TGTGCCAGCAGTTTCACGAACACCGGGGAGCTGTTTTTT. Translation gives CASSFTNTGELFF.

A few counts support this clone. The V call is TRBV30, the J call TRBJ1-4; D is uncertain. The CDR3 extends over 12 amino acids. The germline gives CDR1 GTSNPN, CDR2 SVGIG (reference sequence). The ends were cut back, 1 base at V and 8 bases at J, with 8 bases in the middle. The CDR3 bases are TGTGCCTGGAGTGCTATCAAGGAAAAACTGTTTTTT. Translated: CAWSAIKEKLFF.

The V gene is TRBV11-2, the J gene TRBJ2-7, with D perhaps matching TRBD1 or TRBD2 (6 bases each). The germline V gene has CDR1 SGHAT and CDR2 FQNNGV. The CDR3 is 14 amino acids. The V and J ends lost 5 bases and 3 bases respectively, with 14 bases between them. CDR3 protein: CASSPRGGGYEQYF. DNA of the CDR3: TGTGCCAGCAGCCCCAGGGGAGGAGGCTACGAGCAGTACTTC.

The chain combines TRBV7-9 with TRBJ2-4; TRBD2 matches 8 bases. In germline, CDR1 is SEHNR, CDR2 FQNEAQ (reference sequence). V gave up 5 bases and J gave up 8 bases; unmatched junction bases: 8. CDR3 size: 14 residues. CDR3 amino acids: CASSTPGGIDIQYF. CDR3 coding DNA: TGTGCCAGCAGCACCCCGGGGGGGATTGACATTCAGTACTTC.

This chain joins TRBV18 and TRBJ1-1; the match to TRBD1 covers 7 bases. After removal of 8 bases from V and 0 bases from J, the junction contained 9 bases not matched to a gene. Germline V gene lookup returns CDR1 KGHSH and CDR2 LQKENI. The CDR3 has 15 residues. The CDR3 loop reads CASQQGSSMNTEAFF. The CDR3 bases are TGTGCCAGCCAACAGGGGTCTTCGATGAACACTGAAGCTTTCTTT. Variable domain in full (rest from reference TRBV18 and TRBJ1-1): NAGVMQNPRHLVRRRGQEARLRCSPMKGHSHVYWYRQLPEEGLKFMVYLQKENIIDESGMPKERFSAEFPKEGPSILRIQQVVRGDSAAYFCASQQGSSMNTEAFFGQGTRLTVV.

V and J are TRBV13 and TRBJ1-2, with 8 bases identical to TRBD1. With 5 bases clipped from V and 3 bases from J, the junction kept 8 bases outside the gene matches. CDR1 PRHDT and CDR2 FYEKMQ come from the germline V gene (reference sequence). The CDR3 consists of 15 residues. CDR3 in amino acids: CASSGRRTGYYGYTF. The DNA of the CDR3 is TGTGCCAGCAGCGGACGAAGGACAGGGTACTATGGCTACACCTTC.

The V gene is TRBV30, the J gene TRBJ1-6, with D tentatively TRBD1 (6 bases). V lost 2 bases and J 7 bases, leaving 18 bases between the germline ends. Per the germline V gene, CDR1 is GTSNPN and CDR2 is SVGIG (reference sequence). The CDR3 covers 16 residues. CDR3 protein: CAWSPTYRVENSPLHF. The CDR3, as DNA: TGTGCCTGGAGTCCCACCTACAGGGTTGAGAATTCACCCCTCCACTTT.

The chain employs TRBV11-2 and TRBJ1-5; D remains unclear. The CDR3 loop spans 12 amino acids. Germline V gene lookup returns CDR1 SGHAT and CDR2 FQNNGV. V shed 6 bases and J shed 6 bases, with 9 bases lying between them. CDR3 sequence: CASSLTGQPQHF. As DNA, the CDR3 is TGTGCCAGCAGTCTAACGGGTCAGCCCCAGCATTTT.

This chain links TRBV6-5 with TRBJ2-1; D is unresolved. The CDR3 spans 14 residues. Germline lookup yields CDR1 MNHEY and CDR2 SVGAGI. V lost 4 bases and J 6 bases, leaving 13 bases between the germline ends. CDR3 region: CASSFRPVGNEQFF. The CDR3 coding sequence is TGTGCCAGCAGTTTCCGCCCAGTGGGCAATGAGCAGTTCTTC.

The rearrangement links TRBV18 to TRBJ2-3; no reliable D call. V was clipped by 2 bases and J by 7 bases, with 16 bases between them. CDR1 and CDR2 from the germline V gene are KGHSH and LQKENI. This CDR3 spans 15 amino acids. This chain's CDR3 is CASSPADRGTNTQYF. CDR3 sequence (DNA): TGTGCCAGCTCACCAGCGGACCGAGGCACTAATACGCAGTATTTT.

This chain connects TRBV28 to TRBJ1-1; no firm D call. Trimming shortened V by 4 bases and J by 5 bases, and 8 bases separated the two germline ends. CDR3 length equals 12 residues. In germline, CDR1 is MDHEN, CDR2 SYDVKM. CDR3 loop: CASSSGFTEAFF. The CDR3 nucleotides read TGTGCCAGCAGTTCCGGCTTTACTGAAGCTTTCTTT.